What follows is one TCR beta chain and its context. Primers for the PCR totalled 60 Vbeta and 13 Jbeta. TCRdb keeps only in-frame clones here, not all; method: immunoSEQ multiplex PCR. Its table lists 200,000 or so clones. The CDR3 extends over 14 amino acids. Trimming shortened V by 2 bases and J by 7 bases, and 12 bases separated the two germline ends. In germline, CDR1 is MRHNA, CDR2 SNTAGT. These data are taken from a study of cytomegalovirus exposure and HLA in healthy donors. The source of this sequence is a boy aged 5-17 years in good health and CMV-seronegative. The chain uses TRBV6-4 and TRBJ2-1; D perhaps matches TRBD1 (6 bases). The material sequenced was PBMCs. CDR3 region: CASSDHRVRNEQFF. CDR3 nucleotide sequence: TGTGCCAGCAGTGACCACAGGGTTAGAAATGAGCAGTTCTTC.